The subject of this entry is one TCR beta chain. Its antigen is currently unknown. V was cut by 2 bases and J by 5 bases, with 9 bases left in between. CDR1 SGHAT and CDR2 FQNNGV come from the germline V gene. The CDR3 has 13 amino acids. This specimen belongs to a study of cytomegalovirus exposure and HLA in healthy donors. A multiplex PCR was run with 60 Vbeta primers and 13 Jbeta primers. The protocol was immunoSEQ multiplex PCR, while the TCRdb copy is restricted to in-frame clones and leaves out a portion. The data hold some 130,000 clones, with 70% to 85% observed a single time. Study-wide findings and caveats: Later, an analysis showed that TCR beta chains associated with HLA were more clonally expanded than others that were equally common. As a later analysis showed, a missense DCLRE1C variant was linked to trimming of TCR beta V- and J-genes.

The gene calls are TRBV11-2 and TRBJ2-5, with D maybe TRBD1 (6 bases). Material: PBMCs. This receptor was obtained from a male donor in good health and CMV-seropositive. The CDR3 DNA sequence: TGTGCCAGCAGCTTAAGGGGGTCCGAGACCCAGTACTTC. It translates to CASSLRGSETQYF. Full variable domain (missing parts from reference TRBV11-2 and TRBJ2-5): EAGVAQSPRYKIIEKRQSVAFWCNPISGHATLYWYQQILGQGPKLLIQFQNNGVVDDSQLPKDRFSAERLKGVDSTLKIQPAKLEDSAVYLCASSLRGSETQYFGPGTRLLVL.